The 26 T cell receptor beta chains below all came from one sample that was sequenced in a study of blood T cell repertoires in COVID-19. Assay: immunoSEQ multiplex PCR; the TCRdb copy retains only in-frame clones and omits some. The data contain about 15,000 clones, less than 90% of them singletons. The sequenced sample consisted of peripheral blood. These receptors all come from a human donor in a cohort sampled during active COVID-19.

This chain connects TRBV28 to TRBJ2-3; the D gene is possibly TRBD2 (6 bases). Germline-derived CDR1 and CDR2 are MDHEN and SYDVKM. The CDR3 is 14 amino acids. Trimming pared 9 bases from V and 1 base from J, leaving 14 bases between. CDR3 nucleotides: TGTGCCAGTCGCGGGGTAGGGCGCACAGATACGCAGTATTTT. Translated: CASRGVGRTDTQYF.

V is TRBV18 and J is TRBJ2-5; 14 positions agree with TRBD2. Looked up from germline, CDR1 is KGHSH and CDR2 is LQKENI. Unmatched junction bases numbered 9, after V lost 1 base and J lost 5 bases. The CDR3 totals 18 residues. Here the CDR3 DNA reads TGTGCCAGCTCACCACGAGGACTAGCGGGGGGTCTGATGGAGACCCAGTACTTC. Its protein product is CASSPRGLAGGLMETQYF.

The chain has TRBV27 and TRBJ1-1, with 8 nucleotides matching TRBD1. The CDR3 runs 20 residues. The V gene end was trimmed by 2 bases and the J gene end by 2 bases; junction bases not matched to a gene: 19. Germline CDR1 and CDR2: MNHEY and SMNVEV (reference sequence). Here the CDR3 DNA reads TGTGCCAGCAGTTTAAAGCAACCGCCGGGACAGGCCGCTAGAAACACTGAAGCTTTCTTT. It encodes CASSLKQPPGQAARNTEAFF.

Only one count was recorded for this clone. The rearrangement links TRBV27 to TRBJ2-6; 13 bases fit TRBD2. Per germline, CDR1 MNHEY and CDR2 SMNVEV (reference sequence). The CDR3 has 17 residues. J was trimmed by 3 bases and V by 7 bases; bases with no gene match: 6. CDR3 in DNA: TGTGCCAGCACCGGGACTAGCGGGAAGGGTGGGGCCAACGTCCTGACTTTC. This translates into CASTGTSGKGGANVLTF. Variable domain in full (rest from reference TRBV27 and TRBJ2-6): EAQVTQNPRYLITVTGKKLTVTCSQNMNHEYMSWYRQDPGLGLRQIYYSMNVEVTDKGDVPEGYKVSRKEKRNFPLILESPSPNQTSLYFCASTGTSGKGGANVLTFGAGSRLTVL.

This clone came up once. The chain joins TRBV4-2 to TRBJ1-5; the D gene is possibly TRBD1 (6 bases). The CDR3 consists of 15 residues. V lost 1 base to trimming and J lost 4 bases, with 11 bases between them. Germline loops: CDR1 LGHNA, CDR2 YNFKEQ. The chain's CDR3 is CASSQGTVDNQPQHF. The CDR3 region has the DNA TGTGCCAGCAGCCAAGGGACAGTTGATAATCAGCCCCAGCATTTT.

The V gene is TRBV9, the J gene TRBJ2-1, with 16 bases identical to TRBD2. CDR1 is SGDLS, CDR2 YYNGEE, per germline. J gave up 6 bases and V 0 bases, and 12 bases lay outside the gene matches. The CDR3 runs 20 residues. CDR3 sequence reads: CASSVATGTSGRALGNEQFF. Written as DNA, the CDR3 is TGTGCCAGCAGCGTAGCGACCGGGACTAGCGGGAGGGCCCTCGGCAATGAGCAGTTCTTC.

The chain combines TRBV6-2 or TRBV6-3 with TRBJ1-5, with D maybe TRBD1 (5 bases). The V and J ends lost 6 bases and 2 bases respectively, with 11 bases between them. There are 14 residues in the CDR3. Germline V gene sequence: CDR1 MNHEY, CDR2 SVGEGT. The CDR3 nucleotides read TGTGCCAGCAGCCCCGCGGGGGGCAATCAGCCCCAGCATTTT. It yields the protein CASSPAGGNQPQHF.

In this sample, this clone turned up a few times. V usage is TRBV7-9 and J usage is TRBJ1-4; 7 bases align to TRBD1. V trimming: 4 bases; J trimming: 6 bases; junction bases outside the gene matches: 2. CDR3 length: 13 amino acids. Germline CDR1 and CDR2: SEHNR and FQNEAQ (reference sequence). In DNA form, the CDR3 reads TGTGCCAGCAGCTCAGGGGGATATGAAAAACTGTTTTTT. It translates to CASSSGGYEKLFF. Full variable domain (rest looked up from reference TRBV7-9 and TRBJ1-4): DTGVSQNPRHKITKRGQNVTFRCDPISEHNRLYWYRQTLGQGPEFLTYFQNEAQLEKSRLLSDRFSAERPKGSFSTLEIQRTEQGDSAMYLCASSSGGYEKLFFGSGTQLSVL.

This clone was observed a few times. This chain joins TRBV27 and TRBJ2-7; 9 nucleotides align to TRBD2. Trimming at V came to 5 bases and at J to 0 bases, leaving 5 bases not matched to a gene. Per germline, CDR1 MNHEY and CDR2 SMNVEV (reference sequence). CDR3 length: 15 amino acids. The CDR3: CASSPYSGSSYEQYF. The CDR3 DNA follows: TGTGCCAGCAGTCCATATAGCGGGAGCTCCTACGAGCAGTACTTC.

The chain employs TRBV28 and TRBJ2-7; unclear D gene. CDR1 and CDR2 (germline): MDHEN, SYDVKM. This CDR3 comprises 14 residues. V was clipped by 4 bases and J by 0 bases, with 10 bases between them. For the CDR3, the DNA is TGTGCCAGCAGTTCGGTGAGCCTCTCCTACGAGCAGTACTTC. Translating it yields CASSSVSLSYEQYF. Full variable domain (rest looked up from reference TRBV28 and TRBJ2-7): DVKVTQSSRYLVKRTGEKVFLECVQDMDHENMFWYRQDPGLGLRLIYFSYDVKMKEKGDIPEGYSVSREKKERFSLILESASTNQTSMYLCASSSVSLSYEQYFGPGTRLTVT.

The rearrangement links TRBV6-5 to TRBJ2-3; TRBD2 is a possible D gene (5 bases). This CDR3 region has 14 residues. Germline V gene data show CDR1 as MNHEY and CDR2 as SVGAGI. Trimming shortened V by 11 bases and J by 4 bases, and 19 bases separated the two germline ends. CDR3 loop: CADSRRGRPDTQYF. The CDR3 nucleotides read TGTGCCGACTCAAGGCGAGGGCGCCCAGATACGCAGTATTTT.

The rearrangement joins TRBV5-1 to TRBJ2-3; 12 bases are a match to TRBD2. V was pared by 4 bases and J by 0 bases, with 3 bases of the junction left unmatched. Germline CDR1 and CDR2: SGHRS and YFSETQ. This CDR3 is built from 16 residues. The CDR3 nucleotides are TGCGCCAGCAGCCCCGGGACTAGCGGGAGCACAGATACGCAGTATTTT. This gives the protein CASSPGTSGSTDTQYF.

The rearrangement uses TRBV21-1 and TRBJ1-3; the listed D gene, TRBD1, was not tested against the DNA. TRBV21-1 is shown as a pseudogene. The CDR3 totals 17 residues. Here the CDR3 reads CASSHQRWAYSGNTIYF. As DNA, the CDR3 is TGTGCCAGCAGCCATCAAAGATGGGCGTACTCTGGAAACACCATATATTTT.

The chain combines TRBV7-3 with TRBJ2-3, with D perhaps TRBD2 (6 bases). Trimming cost V 4 bases and J 2 bases, with 13 bases left between them. This CDR3 is built from 15 residues. The germline gives CDR1 SGHTA, CDR2 FQGTGA. The CDR3 DNA reads TGTGCCAGCAGCTACACGGGACTCCACACAGATACGCAGTATTTT. It yields the protein CASSYTGLHTDTQYF.

This chain uses TRBV5-1 with TRBJ2-3, with 8 bases aligning to TRBD2. Germline assignment: CDR1 SGHRS and CDR2 YFSETQ. CDR3 length: 15 amino acids. The V segment lost 4 bases and the J segment 3 bases; nucleotides outside the gene matches: 7. The CDR3 bases are TGCGCCAGCAGCCCGAGCGGGGGCGGGACAGATACGCAGTATTTT. It codes for CASSPSGGGTDTQYF.

This clone was detected once. The V and J genes are TRBV3-1 (or the pseudogene TRBV3-2) and TRBJ1-2, with D possibly matching TRBD1 (6 bases). Per germline, CDR1 LGHDT and CDR2 YNNKEL (reference sequence). This CDR3 contains 15 residues. The V end lost 4 bases, the J end lost 2 bases, and 14 bases lay between the germline ends. The CDR3 loop reads CASSLSPQGNYGYTF. The CDR3 DNA reads as TGTGCCAGCAGCCTTAGCCCCCAGGGGAACTATGGCTACACCTTC.

This clone turned up a few times. The V gene is TRBV7-3, the J gene TRBJ2-5; D may be TRBD1 (7 bases). Deletions cut 5 bases from V and 5 bases from J, with 24 bases between. This CDR3 has 17 residues. Germline CDR1 is SGHTA and CDR2 is FQGTGA. CDR3 nucleotide sequence: TGTGCCAGCAGCCCCCCGGGACAGCCAAGTCGGGAGGAGACCCAGTACTTC. As protein: CASSPPGQPSREETQYF.

The chain has TRBV12-5 and TRBJ2-1; 8 bases are a match to TRBD1. The length of the CDR3 is 18 residues. Per germline, CDR1 LGHNT and CDR2 FRNRAP. J was trimmed by 2 bases and V by 1 base; bases with no gene match: 10. The CDR3 coding sequence is TGTGCTAGTGGTTTGGGACAGGGGTATACGGGTACCTACAATGAGCAGTTCTTC. This gives the protein CASGLGQGYTGTYNEQFF.

The chain carries TRBV9 and TRBJ2-3, with 8 bases fitting TRBD1. Losses at the gene ends were 4 bases for V and 7 bases for J; bases not matched to a gene: 5. Germline loops: CDR1 SGDLS, CDR2 YYNGEE. The CDR3 covers 13 residues. This chain's CDR3 is CASSSQGAYTQYF. CDR3 sequence (DNA): TGTGCCAGCAGCTCCCAGGGGGCGTATACGCAGTATTTT.

This clone was observed a single time. The rearrangement joins TRBV18 to TRBJ2-7; the match to TRBD2 covers 7 bases. Germline CDR1 and CDR2: KGHSH and LQKENI. Germline trimming cut 0 bases from V and 4 bases from J; bases unmatched to any gene: 3. The CDR3 contains 14 residues. CDR3 loop: CASSPPGGLYEQYF. As DNA, the CDR3 is TGTGCCAGCTCACCACCGGGAGGGCTATACGAGCAGTACTTC.

V usage is TRBV7-3 and J usage is TRBJ2-1; 7 bases agree with TRBD2. There are 16 residues in the CDR3. Losses at the gene ends were 5 bases for V and 9 bases for J; bases not matched to a gene: 16. Germline CDR1 and CDR2: SGHTA and FQGTGA. CDR3 region: CASSLSGLEGSGEQFF. CDR3 bases: TGTGCCAGCAGCCTAAGCGGACTAGAAGGCTCAGGTGAGCAGTTCTTC.

The chain combines TRBV5-4 with TRBJ2-5; 9 nucleotides agree with TRBD2. The V gene end was trimmed by 4 bases and the J gene end by 2 bases; junction bases not matched to a gene: 3. CDR1 is SGHNT, CDR2 YYREEE, per germline (reference sequence). The CDR3 totals 14 residues. The CDR3 loop is CASSDLAGQETQYF. CDR3 DNA: TGTGCCAGCAGCGATCTAGCGGGACAAGAGACCCAGTACTTC.

This clone was recorded a few times. The chain combines TRBV27 with TRBJ2-2, with D maybe TRBD1 (5 bases). Trimming left V 7 bases short and J 6 bases short, with 18 bases between. From germline, CDR1 is MNHEY and CDR2 SMNVEV (reference sequence). CDR3 size: 15 residues. In nucleotides, the CDR3 is TGTGCCAGCAACCGGGCCCAGGGTCTTTCCGGGGAGCTGTTTTTT. It yields the protein CASNRAQGLSGELFF.

V and J are TRBV5-4 and TRBJ2-1, with TRBD1 identical over 9 bases. CDR3 size: 17 residues. V shed 5 bases, J shed 3 bases, and the junction held 12 bases outside the gene matches. CDR1 is SGHNT, CDR2 YYREEE, per germline (reference sequence). The DNA for the CDR3 is TGTGCCAGCAGTCACGCCCCGGGACAGGGTAACTACAATGAGCAGTTCTTC. Amino acids: CASSHAPGQGNYNEQFF.

The chain employs TRBV15 and TRBJ1-4; 10 bases agree with TRBD1. CDR1 LNHNV and CDR2 YYDKDF come from the germline V gene (reference sequence). The ends lost 4 bases at V and 7 bases at J; junction bases unmatched: 9. This CDR3 is built from 16 residues. In DNA form, the CDR3 reads TGTGCCACCAGCATCCGACAGGGGGCTTGGAGTGAAAAACTGTTTTTT. It codes for CATSIRQGAWSEKLFF.

The V gene is TRBV3-1 (or the pseudogene TRBV3-2), the J gene TRBJ1-4, with D tentatively TRBD1 (5 bases). Trimming removed 3 bases from V and 8 bases from J, with 19 bases in between. There are 16 residues in the CDR3. Germline CDR1 is LGHDT and CDR2 is YNNKEL (reference sequence). CDR3 protein: CASSHLDSSWGEKLFF. CDR3 DNA sequence: TGTGCCAGCAGCCACCTCGATTCGTCCTGGGGCGAAAAACTGTTTTTT.